This TCR beta chain emerged from a study of type 1 and type 2 diabetes patients. Study outcomes and limitations: V and J gene usage correlated at about 0.97 between type 2 diabetes and control samples.

In the case of this clonotype: The antigen remains unidentified.

Genomic DNA was the PCR template. Amplification of the beta chain CDR3 used 30 forward and 13 reverse multiplex primers. A single record per CDR3 protein comes from TCRdb applying MiXCR to the multiplex PCR reads. The sample records 250,000 to 300,000 distinct CDR3 sequences, 45% to 60% being singletons. Germline V gene data show CDR1 as DFQATT and CDR2 as SNEGSKA (reference sequence). The CDR3 sequence is 14 residues long. The ends lost 6 bases at V and 7 bases at J; junction bases unmatched: 12. The material sequenced was peripheral blood mononuclear cells (PBMCs). The chain couples TRBV20-1 to TRBJ1-2, with TRBD1 identical over 9 bases. The receptor comes from a man between 18 and 29 years old with type 2 diabetes. The CDR3 region is CSARTGERVGGYTF. In DNA form, the CDR3 reads TGCAGTGCCCGGACAGGGGAACGAGTGGGTGGCTACACCTTC.